These 32 T cell receptor beta chains were all obtained from the same sample, sequenced in a study of shared clonotypes between healthy human individuals. Repertoires were generated with immunoSEQ multiplex PCR, while TCRdb's copy carries only in-frame clones and drops some. The sample holds 2.3 million or so clones, 93% seen once. Sequencing was carried out using naive CD4+ T cells from PBMCs. The subset was: CD45RA+ positively selected. Receptor source: a man between 18 and 29 years old in good health. Some clones in this sample may be carry-over from other donors' samples.

The chain couples TRBV5-6 to TRBJ2-1; 8 nucleotides agree with TRBD1. CDR1 and CDR2 (germline): SGHDT, YYEEEE. After removal of 3 bases from V and 4 bases from J, the junction contained 9 bases not matched to a gene. CDR3 length: 16 residues. CDR3 amino acids: CASSSGIRDRYNEQFF. In DNA form, the CDR3 reads TGTGCCAGCAGCTCGGGAATCCGGGACAGGTACAATGAGCAGTTCTTC.

This rearrangement joins TRBV15 to TRBJ1-2; 10 bases fit TRBD1. Germline CDR1 and CDR2: LNHNV and YYDKDF (reference sequence). Trimming took 4 bases from V and 4 from J; bases not matched to a gene: 3. This CDR3 comprises 14 residues. The CDR3 sequence: CATSKDRGLYGYTF. CDR3 sequence (DNA): TGTGCCACCAGCAAAGACAGGGGGCTCTATGGCTACACCTTC.

The chain combines TRBV6-1 with TRBJ1-4, with TRBD1 as a possible D gene (6 bases). V lost 0 bases to trimming and J lost 7 bases, with 12 bases between them. The CDR3 length is 15 residues. CDR1 is MNHNS, CDR2 SASEGT, per germline. This CDR3 reads CASSEAQGGGEKLFF. For the CDR3, the DNA is TGTGCCAGCAGTGAAGCACAGGGAGGGGGTGAAAAACTGTTTTTT.

The chain has TRBV5-1 and TRBJ2-7, with 8 bases lining up with TRBD2. The trim removed 4 bases at V and 6 bases at J, leaving 9 bases unmatched. The germline CDR1 and CDR2 sequences are SGHRS and YFSETQ. The CDR3 has 14 amino acids. CDR3 amino acids: CASSPSGLLTEQYF. The CDR3 DNA follows: TGCGCCAGCAGCCCTAGCGGGTTGCTGACCGAGCAGTACTTC.

J is TRBJ2-1 and V is TRBV5-1; no clear D gene. Between the trimmed V and J ends, which lost 0 bases and 7 bases, there was a span of 8 bases. CDR1 and CDR2 (germline): SGHRS, YFSETQ. This CDR3 is 13 amino acids long. This CDR3 reads CASSLAEENEQFF. The CDR3 DNA reads TGCGCCAGCAGCTTGGCCGAGGAAAATGAGCAGTTCTTC.

This rearrangement joins TRBV6-1 to TRBJ2-1, with 8 bases matching TRBD2. CDR3 length: 13 residues. From germline, CDR1 is MNHNS and CDR2 SASEGT. Trimming at V came to 4 bases and at J to 7 bases, leaving 3 bases not matched to a gene. The CDR3 protein is CASSGVAGNEQFF. CDR3 bases: TGTGCCAGCAGTGGGGTAGCGGGAAATGAGCAGTTCTTC.

The chain links TRBV2 to TRBJ2-3; no reliable D call. V lost 6 bases and J 12 bases, leaving 10 bases between the germline ends. Germline V gene lookup returns CDR1 SNHLY and CDR2 FYNNEI. This CDR3 has 10 amino acids. Written as DNA, the CDR3 is TGTGCCAGCAGCGAACAACTCCAGTATTTT. This gives the protein CASSEQLQYF.

The genes are TRBV7-9 and TRBJ2-7, with 12 positions matching TRBD2. The V gene end was trimmed by 5 bases and the J gene end by 2 bases; junction bases not matched to a gene: 7. There are 16 residues in the CDR3. CDR1 SEHNR and CDR2 FQNEAQ come from the germline V gene (reference sequence). The CDR3 protein is CASSNRLAGAAYEQYF. CDR3 coding DNA: TGTGCCAGCAGCAACCGACTAGCGGGAGCAGCCTACGAGCAGTACTTC.

This chain links TRBV7-2 with TRBJ1-5; the D is unclear. The CDR3 is 13 amino acids. Per the germline V gene, CDR1 is SGHTA and CDR2 is FQGNSA. V was shortened by 4 bases and J by 4 bases, with 8 bases between the two germline ends. The CDR3 protein is CASSSAGNQPQHF. CDR3 in DNA: TGTGCCAGCAGCTCCGCGGGAAATCAGCCCCAGCATTTT. Complete variable domain (other parts from reference TRBV7-2 and TRBJ1-5): GAGVSQSPSNKVTEKGKDVELRCDPISGHTALYWYRQSLGQGLEFLIYFQGNSAPDKSGLPSDRFSAERTGGSVSTLTIQRTQQEDSAVYLCASSSAGNQPQHFGDGTRLSIL.

The CDR3 protein is CASSGGGQSTSEQYF. The CDR3 bases are TGTGCCAGCAGCGGTGGGGGACAGTCAACCTCCGAGCAGTACTTC. The chain is built from TRBV9 and TRBJ2-7; 7 nucleotides line up with TRBD1. CDR3 length: 15 residues. Looked up from germline, CDR1 is SGDLS and CDR2 is YYNGEE. With V trimmed by 3 bases and J by 6 bases, 12 bases remained unmatched.

The chain recombines TRBV28 with TRBJ1-2; 9 bases line up with TRBD1. The trim removed 5 bases at V and 2 bases at J, leaving 6 bases unmatched. Per the germline V gene, CDR1 is MDHEN and CDR2 is SYDVKM. This CDR3 has 15 residues. CDR3 sequence reads: CASSILGQGNYGYTF. CDR3 coding DNA: TGTGCCAGCAGTATACTCGGACAGGGGAACTATGGCTACACCTTC.

This chain joins TRBV25-1 and TRBJ2-2; D tentatively reads TRBD1 or TRBD2 (6 bases each). The germline CDR1 and CDR2 sequences are MGHDK and SYGVNS. V lost 5 bases and J 3 bases, leaving 16 bases between the germline ends. This CDR3 comprises 16 residues. CDR3 loop: CASSPVGGLYTGELFF. In DNA, the CDR3 is TGTGCCAGCAGTCCAGTCGGGGGCCTATACACCGGGGAGCTGTTTTTT.

This chain connects TRBV4-2 to TRBJ1-5, with 7 bases fitting TRBD1. Per germline, CDR1 LGHNA and CDR2 YNFKEQ. This CDR3 contains 13 residues. The trim removed 4 bases at V and 7 bases at J, leaving 4 bases unmatched. The CDR3, as DNA: TGTGCCAGCAGCCGGGGACAGAGACAGCCCCAGCATTTT. It specifies CASSRGQRQPQHF.

This sequence joins TRBV18 and TRBJ1-4, with 7 bases fitting TRBD1. CDR1 KGHSH and CDR2 LQKENI come from the germline V gene. V gave up 4 bases and J gave up 7 bases; unmatched junction bases: 9. The CDR3 contains 15 residues. CDR3 amino acids: CASSRSKGALEKLFF. The CDR3, as DNA: TGTGCCAGCTCACGATCGAAGGGGGCGCTTGAAAAACTGTTTTTT.

The genes are TRBV28 and TRBJ1-2; D not resolved. CDR1 MDHEN and CDR2 SYDVKM come from the germline V gene. The CDR3 covers 16 residues. V lost 6 bases and J 4 bases, leaving 21 bases between the germline ends. DNA of the CDR3: TGTGCCAGCAGGCCCGGTTATTTGGGGTGGAGCTATGGCTACACCTTC. This sequence encodes CASRPGYLGWSYGYTF.

The V and J genes are TRBV18 and TRBJ2-5; D uncertain. This CDR3 region has 14 residues. V was pared by 0 bases and J by 5 bases, with 10 bases between. Germline V gene data show CDR1 as KGHSH and CDR2 as LQKENI. DNA for the CDR3: TGTGCCAGCTCACCACCGTACGGGTTGGAGACCCAGTACTTC. As protein: CASSPPYGLETQYF.

The V gene is TRBV5-1, the J gene TRBJ1-1, with TRBD1 matching over 7 bases. Germline V gives CDR1 SGHRS, CDR2 YFSETQ. The CDR3 is made up of 15 amino acids. The V and J ends lost 0 bases and 10 bases, in that order; junction bases with no gene match: 12. The DNA of the CDR3 is TGCGCCAGCAGCTTGGTTGGGGGGGACAGCCTCTCAGCTTTCTTT. This encodes CASSLVGGDSLSAFF.

The V call is TRBV5-5, the J call TRBJ2-1; TRBD1 is a possible D gene (6 bases). There are 15 residues in the CDR3. Germline V CDR1 and CDR2: SGHKS, YYEKEE (reference sequence). Trimming removed 4 bases at V and 10 bases at J, with 21 bases between. The CDR3 DNA reads TGTGCCAGCAGCCGAGGACAGCCCCTCGGTCGGGAGCAGTTCTTC. Translated: CASSRGQPLGREQFF. Supplemented by reference TRBV5-5 and TRBJ2-1, the full variable domain reads DAGVTQSPTHLIKTRGQQVTLRCSPISGHKSVSWYQQVLGQGPQFIFQYYEKEERGRGNFPDRFSARQFPNYSSELNVNALLLGDSALYLCASSRGQPLGREQFFGPGTRLTVL.

The chain uses TRBV6-6 and TRBJ1-2, with D uncertain. CDR1 and CDR2 (germline): MNHNY, SVGAGI (reference sequence). V lost 5 bases, J lost 2 bases, and 9 bases lay in between. The CDR3 extends over 13 amino acids. The chain's CDR3 is CASSATGNYGYTF. DNA for the CDR3: TGTGCCAGCAGTGCTACCGGGAACTATGGCTACACCTTC.

The V and J genes are TRBV7-3 and TRBJ2-1; unclear D gene. Trimming left V 5 bases short and J 7 bases short, with 15 bases between. From germline, CDR1 is SGHTA and CDR2 FQGTGA. This CDR3 has 14 amino acids. The CDR3 sequence: CASSPLASGNEQFF. The DNA of the CDR3 is TGTGCCAGCAGCCCACTGGCTAGTGGTAATGAGCAGTTCTTC.

V gene TRBV28 combines with J gene TRBJ2-5; D gene unclear. Looked up from germline, CDR1 is MDHEN and CDR2 is SYDVKM. There are 14 residues in the CDR3. V shed 4 bases and J shed 4 bases, with 13 bases lying between them. The CDR3 spells CASSWFKPPETQYF. CDR3 DNA sequence: TGTGCCAGCAGTTGGTTCAAGCCGCCAGAGACCCAGTACTTC.

The genes are TRBV29-1 and TRBJ2-5, with TRBD2 matching 7 bases. The CDR3 consists of 12 residues. J was trimmed by 5 bases and V by 7 bases; bases with no gene match: 7. Germline V gene lookup returns CDR1 SQVTM and CDR2 ANQGSEA. The CDR3 nucleotides read TGCAGCGGTTGGGGGAGGGTTGAGACCCAGTACTTC. Translating gives CSGWGRVETQYF.

This rearrangement joins TRBV11-2 to TRBJ2-5; TRBD1 agrees at 7 bases. Unmatched junction bases numbered 13, after V lost 8 bases and J lost 7 bases. Per the germline V gene, CDR1 is SGHAT and CDR2 is FQNNGV. The length of the CDR3 is 14 residues. The CDR3 nucleotides are TGTGCCAGCGGCATCGACAGGGAACTTGGGACCCAGTACTTC. Amino acid sequence: CASGIDRELGTQYF. Based on the CDR3 plus reference TRBV11-2 and TRBJ2-5, the full variable domain is EAGVAQSPRYKIIEKRQSVAFWCNPISGHATLYWYQQILGQGPKLLIQFQNNGVVDDSQLPKDRFSAERLKGVDSTLKIQPAKLEDSAVYLCASGIDRELGTQYFGPGTRLLVL.

The CDR3 loop is CASSPGLARHANTGELFF. The CDR3 bases are TGTGCCAGCAGCCCTGGACTAGCGCGACATGCGAACACCGGGGAGCTGTTTTTT. V and J are TRBV5-4 and TRBJ2-2; TRBD2 agrees at 9 bases. CDR1 is SGHNT and CDR2 is YYREEE in the germline V gene (reference sequence). Trimming removed 4 bases from V and 0 bases from J; junction bases left unmatched: 10. This CDR3 has 18 amino acids. The full variable domain, rest sourced from reference TRBV5-4 and TRBJ2-2, is ETGVTQSPTHLIKTRGQQVTLRCSSQSGHNTVSWYQQALGQGPQFIFQYYREEENGRGNFPPRFSGLQFPNYSSELNVNALELDDSALYLCASSPGLARHANTGELFFGEGSRLTVL.

This clone was seen a single time. The V gene is TRBV15, the J gene TRBJ2-1; TRBD1 matches 9 bases. The J segment lost 2 bases and the V segment lost 1 base, leaving 6 bases of the junction unmatched. CDR1 and CDR2 from the germline V gene are LNHNV and YYDKDF (reference sequence). The CDR3 is made up of 17 amino acids. The CDR3 sequence: CATSRAPRTGAYNEQFF. The CDR3 nucleotides read TGTGCCACCAGCAGAGCACCGCGGACAGGGGCCTACAATGAGCAGTTCTTC.

The V and J genes are TRBV4-1 and TRBJ1-4; D call uncertain. CDR1 is MGHRA and CDR2 is YSYEKL in the germline V gene. The CDR3 is 14 residues long. V gave up 4 bases and J gave up 4 bases, with 10 bases separating them. The CDR3 loop is CASSLLSFNEKLFF. CDR3 in DNA: TGCGCCAGCAGCCTGTTGAGCTTTAATGAAAAACTGTTTTTT.

The chain couples TRBV27 to TRBJ2-1, with 7 bases identical to TRBD2. The trim removed 9 bases at V and 7 bases at J, leaving 15 bases unmatched. The CDR3 contains 15 residues. Per germline, CDR1 MNHEY and CDR2 SMNVEV (reference sequence). Here the CDR3 reads CASRPLAGASNEQFF. As DNA, the CDR3 is TGTGCCAGTCGTCCCTTGGCGGGAGCATCTAATGAGCAGTTCTTC.

The count of this clone is one. Different DNA sequences within this sample yield the same CDR3. V and J are TRBV5-1 and TRBJ1-2; 8 bases are shared with TRBD1. The CDR3 sequence is 13 residues long. V shed 2 bases, J shed 6 bases, and the junction held 3 bases outside the gene matches. Germline CDR1 and CDR2: SGHRS and YFSETQ. CDR3 sequence (DNA): TGCGCCAGCAGCTTAGGGACAGGAGATGGCTACACCTTC. It encodes CASSLGTGDGYTF.

About this clone: This sample also contains other DNA sequences that code for the same CDR3. The rearrangement joins TRBV5-1 to TRBJ2-3; D not resolved. V was cut by 4 bases and J by 2 bases, with 8 bases left in between. Germline V lookup: CDR1 SGHRS, CDR2 YFSETQ. This CDR3 is built from 13 residues. CDR3 sequence (DNA): TGCGCCAGCAGCCCAGGATCCACAGATACGCAGTATTTT. Amino acid sequence: CASSPGSTDTQYF.

The chain recombines TRBV6-1 with TRBJ2-2, with D possibly matching TRBD2 (5 bases). Trimming removed 7 bases at V and 0 bases at J, with 9 bases between. This CDR3 is built from 14 residues. Germline V lookup: CDR1 MNHNS, CDR2 SASEGT. The CDR3 DNA sequence: TGTGCCAGCATATGGACTCCGAACACCGGGGAGCTGTTTTTT. Residues: CASIWTPNTGELFF.

The chain links TRBV7-9 to TRBJ1-2; a weak D match, TRBD1 (6 bases). V was trimmed by 6 bases and J by 8 bases, leaving 16 bases between them. CDR3 length: 13 amino acids. Germline assignment: CDR1 SEHNR and CDR2 FQNEAQ (reference sequence). CDR3 sequence: CASSVGGGKGYTF. CDR3 nucleotide sequence: TGTGCCAGCAGTGTAGGGGGTGGAAAGGGCTACACCTTC.

Note on this clone: At the DNA level, this CDR3 is encoded by other sequences in the same sample as well. This sequence joins TRBV5-4 and TRBJ2-7; TRBD1 agrees at 9 bases. The J segment lost 4 bases and the V segment lost 4 bases, leaving 6 bases of the junction unmatched. This CDR3 spans 14 amino acids. The germline CDR1 and CDR2 sequences are SGHNT and YYREEE (reference sequence). CDR3: CASSLPGQGYEQYF. As DNA, the CDR3 is TGTGCCAGCAGCCTCCCTGGACAGGGGTACGAGCAGTACTTC. The full variable domain, rest sourced from reference TRBV5-4 and TRBJ2-7, is ETGVTQSPTHLIKTRGQQVTLRCSSQSGHNTVSWYQQALGQGPQFIFQYYREEENGRGNFPPRFSGLQFPNYSSELNVNALELDDSALYLCASSLPGQGYEQYFGPGTRLTVT.